A selection of T cell receptor beta chains follows, all from one sample in a study of CD8+ T cells in alopecia areata. Assay: immunoSEQ multiplex PCR; the TCRdb copy retains only in-frame clones and omits some. This sample has 200,000 to 250,000 clones; roughly two fifths occur once, and the top ten carry 0.4% to 0.55%. The sequences come from CD4+ T cells sorted from blood, collected at approximately week 30, from a patient treated with tofacitinib. Every receptor here comes from a human donor with alopecia areata. The CDR3 runs from the conserved cysteine through the conserved F or W. A D gene is named only where the DNA matches it firmly. Rows give clone size only sometimes, using once, few, many, or a class for an expanded clone.

cdr3_nt cdr3_aa d_call v_call clone_size j_call
TGTGCCATCAGTAAACTAGCGGGGGACAATGAGCAGTTCTTC CAISKLAGDNEQFF TRBD2 TRBV10-3 few TRBJ2-1
TGTGCCAGCAGTTCCCAACACAGGGGTGACAACTATGGCTACACCTTC CASSSQHRGDNYGYTF TRBD1 TRBV6-5 few TRBJ1-2
TGTGCCAGCAGTTATGACACCGGGGAGCTGTTTTTT CASSYDTGELFF . TRBV6-5 few TRBJ2-2
TGTGCCAGCAGCTCCGCTTCACCCCTCCACTTT CASSSASPLHF . TRBV11-2 . TRBJ1-6
TGCGCCAGCAGCCAAGTGGATGGACAGAACACTGAAGCTTTCTTT CASSQVDGQNTEAFF . TRBV4-1 . TRBJ1-1
TGTGCCAGTAGTACGACAGGTGGCTACGAGCAGTACTTC CASSTTGGYEQYF . TRBV19 . TRBJ2-7
TGTGCCAGCACCCGTGGACAGGGGAATTTAGGGGCCAACGTCCTGACTTTC CASTRGQGNLGANVLTF TRBD1 TRBV9 . TRBJ2-6
TGCAGTGCTAGAGCCGGAAATCGGCAGTACTTC CSARAGNRQYF . TRBV20-1 few TRBJ2-7
TGTGCCAGCCGGAGAGCGGGGACCGGGGAGCTGTTTTTT CASRRAGTGELFF TRBD2 TRBV6-5 . TRBJ2-2
TGCGCCAGCAGCTTCGCCGGGGGGACCACTGAAGCTTTCTTT CASSFAGGTTEAFF . TRBV5-1 . TRBJ1-1
TGCGCCAGCAGCTTGGATAGGGGTAGGGGCACAGATACGCAGTATTTT CASSLDRGRGTDTQYF . TRBV5-1 . TRBJ2-3
TGCAGCGTTGTTCCCGGGAACACTGAAGCTTTCTTT CSVVPGNTEAFF . TRBV29-1 . TRBJ1-1
TGTGCCAGCATCAGGGCTAGCTTAACAGATACGCAGTATTTT CASIRASLTDTQYF . TRBV6-5 few TRBJ2-3
TGTGCCAGTAGTCCCCAGCCAGGGGGTAATCAGCCCCAGCATTTT CASSPQPGGNQPQHF TRBD1 TRBV19 few TRBJ1-5
TGTGCCAGCTTCAGACTAGCGGGAGGGCCGTTAGAGACCCAGTACTTC CASFRLAGGPLETQYF TRBD2 TRBV7-9 . TRBJ2-5
TGTGCCAGCAGTGCGCTGGGGGTAGGTGAGCAGTACTTC CASSALGVGEQYF . TRBV2 . TRBJ2-7
TGCGCCAGCAGCCACGCTCTGAACACTGAAGCTTTCTTT CASSHALNTEAFF . TRBV5-1 . TRBJ1-1
TGTGCCAGCAGGCGAAGACAAGGGGACTCCTACGAGCAGTACTTC CASRRRQGDSYEQYF . TRBV6-5 . TRBJ2-7
TGTGCCTGGAGTGTACCGGACTTGGGGGGGCATGAGCAGTTCTTC CAWSVPDLGGHEQFF . TRBV30 . TRBJ2-1
TGTGCCAGCAGCCGCGGGGGGGCGAACACCGGGGAGCTGTTTTTT CASSRGGANTGELFF TRBD2 TRBV7-2 few TRBJ2-2
TGTGCCAGCAGCTTGGGCGTCCGGGTCAGGGAAGATGGCTACACCTTC CASSLGVRVREDGYTF . TRBV5-6 . TRBJ1-2
TGCGCCAGCAGTGGCACAGGGTACGAGCAGTACTTC CASSGTGYEQYF . TRBV10-2 few TRBJ2-7
TGCGCCAGCATGGGGACAGATACGCAGTATTTT CASMGTDTQYF . TRBV23-1 few TRBJ2-3
TGTGCCAGCTCCCGTCCGGAACTGAGACTCTACGAGCAGTACTTC CASSRPELRLYEQYF . TRBV18 . TRBJ2-7
TGCGCCAGCAGTCCTCGAACCCGACTAGCGGGGGTTAGCACAGATACGCAGTATTTT CASSPRTRLAGVSTDTQYF TRBD2 TRBV5-1 . TRBJ2-3
TGTGCCAGCAGCTTAGTCCTTAGCGGGACGAGCTCCTACGAGCAGTACTTC CASSLVLSGTSSYEQYF TRBD2 TRBV7-2 many TRBJ2-7
TGTGCCTGGAGTGTACCTGGCAGGGGCTACGAGCAGTACTTC CAWSVPGRGYEQYF . TRBV30 . TRBJ2-7
TGCAGCGTGGACTCAAGAAGGTCCATTCAGTACTTC CSVDSRRSIQYF . TRBV29-1 many TRBJ2-4
TGCGCCAGCAGATTTACGGCGGGAAGCTACGAGCAGTACTTC CASRFTAGSYEQYF . TRBV5-1 . TRBJ2-7
TGTGCCTGGAGTGTTGAGCGGGACAGGGTGTTCACCGGGGAGCTGTTTTTT CAWSVERDRVFTGELFF TRBD1 TRBV30 . TRBJ2-2
TGTGCCAGTAGTATAGACGAGACATGGAACACTGAAGCTTTCTTT CASSIDETWNTEAFF . TRBV19 . TRBJ1-1
TGTGCCTGGAGTAGGGGCGGAAACTACGAGCAGTACTTC CAWSRGGNYEQYF . TRBV30 many TRBJ2-7
TGTGCCAGCACCCGCCCCGCTGACAGGAACACTGAAGCTTTCTTT CASTRPADRNTEAFF . TRBV7-9 . TRBJ1-1
TGTGCCAGCTCAGGGGTAGCTAGCACAGATACGCAGTATTTT CASSGVASTDTQYF . TRBV6-5 few TRBJ2-3
TGCGCCAGCGGGCCCCGTGGCGGGAGGGACAATGAGCAGTTCTTC CASGPRGGRDNEQFF TRBD2 TRBV5-1 few TRBJ2-1
TGCGCCAGCAGCCAAGACAACGAAGGCGGGACAGAGGGCTCAAAAGCTTTCTTT CASSQDNEGGTEGSKAFF TRBD1 TRBV4-1 . TRBJ1-1
TGTGCCAGCAGCCAAGTCTCAGCTAGCGGGAGAGCCGAGCAGTACTTC CASSQVSASGRAEQYF TRBD2 TRBV4-2 once TRBJ2-7